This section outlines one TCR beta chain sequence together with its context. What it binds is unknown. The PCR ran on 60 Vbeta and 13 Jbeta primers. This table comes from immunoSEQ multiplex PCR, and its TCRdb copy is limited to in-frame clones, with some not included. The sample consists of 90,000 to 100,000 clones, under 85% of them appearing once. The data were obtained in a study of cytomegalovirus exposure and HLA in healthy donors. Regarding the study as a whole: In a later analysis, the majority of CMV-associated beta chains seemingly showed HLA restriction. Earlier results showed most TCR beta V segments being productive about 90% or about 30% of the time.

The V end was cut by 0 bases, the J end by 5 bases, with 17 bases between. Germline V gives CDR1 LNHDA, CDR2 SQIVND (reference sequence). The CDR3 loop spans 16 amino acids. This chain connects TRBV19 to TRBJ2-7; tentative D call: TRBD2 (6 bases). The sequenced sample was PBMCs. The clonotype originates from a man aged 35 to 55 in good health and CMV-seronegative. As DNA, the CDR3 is TGTGCCAGTAGTATAGATCTAGGAGGGGCCCTTGACGAGCAGTACTTC. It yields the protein CASSIDLGGALDEQYF.